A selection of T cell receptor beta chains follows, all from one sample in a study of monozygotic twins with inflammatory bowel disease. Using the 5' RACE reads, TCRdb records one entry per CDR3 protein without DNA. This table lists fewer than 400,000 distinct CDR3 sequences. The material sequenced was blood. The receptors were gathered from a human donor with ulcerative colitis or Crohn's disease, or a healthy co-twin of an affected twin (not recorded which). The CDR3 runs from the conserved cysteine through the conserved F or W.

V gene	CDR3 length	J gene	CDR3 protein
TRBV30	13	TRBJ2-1	CAWGLAGGNEQFF
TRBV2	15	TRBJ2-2	CASSGGRAFTGELFF
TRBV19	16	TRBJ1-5	CASIRGGQYLNQPQHF
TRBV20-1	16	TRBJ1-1	CSARQGGSRGNTEAFF
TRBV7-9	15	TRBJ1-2	CASSSATGQGGGYTF
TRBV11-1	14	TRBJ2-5	CASKPRWDQETQYF
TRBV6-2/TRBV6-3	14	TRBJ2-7	CASRPSGSSYEQYF
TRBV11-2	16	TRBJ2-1	CASSFSRQMGTNEQFF
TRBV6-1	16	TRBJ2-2	CASRPRGAGEAGELFF
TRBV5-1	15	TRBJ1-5	CASSLESGQNQPQHF
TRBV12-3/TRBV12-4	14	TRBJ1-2	CASTQGQVTRGYTF
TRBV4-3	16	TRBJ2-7	CASSQDTPTASYEQYF
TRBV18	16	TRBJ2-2	CASSPPAGVDTGELFF
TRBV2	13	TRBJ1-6	CASGRTVDSPLHF
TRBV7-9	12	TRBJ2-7	CASSPGAHEQYF
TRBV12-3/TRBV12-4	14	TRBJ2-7	CASSFRDQFYEQYF
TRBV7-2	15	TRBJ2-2	CASSLVTEGFGELFF
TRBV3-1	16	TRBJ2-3	CASSLRSGQGGNTQYF
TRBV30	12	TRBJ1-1	CAWSDLYTEAFF
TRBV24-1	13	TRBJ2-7	CATSGLGGIEQYF
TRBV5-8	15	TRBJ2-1	CASSPGTSGSNEQFF
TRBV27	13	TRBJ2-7	CASRDRGRIGQYF
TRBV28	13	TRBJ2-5	CASSGGDGVTQYF
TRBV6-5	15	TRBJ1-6	CASSYTRVSGSPLHF
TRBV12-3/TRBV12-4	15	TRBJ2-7	CASSSGQVISYEQYF
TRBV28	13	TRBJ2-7	CAGSPGGRYEQYF
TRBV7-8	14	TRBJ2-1	CASTEGLSYNEQFF
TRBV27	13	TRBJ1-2	CASSLMTGRGYTF
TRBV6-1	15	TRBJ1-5	CASSQTGTAGMPQHF
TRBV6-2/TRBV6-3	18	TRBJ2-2	CATRGTSGGARRIGELFF
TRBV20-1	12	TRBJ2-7	CSATRSSYEQYF
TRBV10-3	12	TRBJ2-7	CATLTSGAEQYF
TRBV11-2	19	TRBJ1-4	CASSLKVSQGASLGEKLFF
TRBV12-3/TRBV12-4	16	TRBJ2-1	CASRPTTGPMGNEQFF
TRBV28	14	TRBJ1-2	CATSQIGADYGYTF
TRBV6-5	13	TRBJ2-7	CASSYAPEGKQYF
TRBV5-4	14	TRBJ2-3	CASSLLTGTDTQYF
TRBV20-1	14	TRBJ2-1	CSAKGQGFYNEQFF
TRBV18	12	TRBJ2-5	CASSGAPETQYF
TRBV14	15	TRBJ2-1	CASSQASDRGNEQFF
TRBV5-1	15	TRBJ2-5	CASSWGLAGGETQYF
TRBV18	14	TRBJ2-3	CASSPQFVTDTQYF